Below, one TCR beta chain is given with its context. The antigen is unknown. TCRdb used MiXCR to reprocess the RT-PCR reads, holding one entry per CDR3 protein. Of roughly 630,000 distinct CDR3 sequences listed, about 14% are singletons. This specimen comes from a study of response to subunit inactivated influenza vaccine. Study results and caveats: Each seasonal influenza vaccination, the authors suggested, recruits few new T cells.

Trimming shortened V by 0 bases and J by 4 bases, and 7 bases separated the two germline ends. The CDR3 sequence is 14 residues long. Germline V lookup: CDR1 ENHRY, CDR2 SYGVKD. The chain has TRBV10-3 and TRBJ2-1; TRBD2 might be the D (5 bases). This sample comprised PBMCs from blood, obtained roughly 2 weeks before vaccination. The clonotype originates from a man aged 45-65 years who received an inactivated influenza vaccine. In nucleotides, the CDR3 is TGTGCCATCAGTGAGTCGCGCGGGTACAATGAGCAGTTCTTC. Translation gives CAISESRGYNEQFF.